This T cell receptor (beta chain) emerged from a study of T-cell reconstitution after alpha-beta-depleted transplantation in children. This CDR3 has 16 residues. Per the germline V gene, CDR1 is LGHNA and CDR2 is YSLEER. Trimming took 3 bases from V and 6 from J; bases not matched to a gene: 12. Unique molecular identifiers were built into the TCRbeta library. TCRdb called the PCR reads again in MiXCR, with one record for every CDR3 protein. The sample lists around 500,000 distinct CDR3 sequences, 23% occurring once. The study's findings and limits: At one year after transplant, newly produced T cells mostly accounted for T-cell counts and diversity. Reportedly, roughly two months post-transplant, alpha-beta T cells arose from several hundred expanded graft clones. The study traced high day-60 TCRbeta diversity in some patients to surviving recipient T cells and thymic progenitors.

In its sample, this clonotype was seen a few times. Its antigen is as yet unknown. The sequencing used PBMCs, mostly from graft donor cells, collected 360 days after TCRalphabeta/CD19-depleted stem cell transplant. This receptor was taken from a boy under three years old who had a stem cell transplant for acute myeloid leukemia, so the T cells may come from the graft donor. The chain carries TRBV4-3 and TRBJ2-7; 9 positions agree with TRBD1. The DNA of the CDR3 is TGCGCCAGCAGCCAGGATTGGGACAGGGAGGGTCTCGAGCAGTACTTC. It yields the protein CASSQDWDREGLEQYF.